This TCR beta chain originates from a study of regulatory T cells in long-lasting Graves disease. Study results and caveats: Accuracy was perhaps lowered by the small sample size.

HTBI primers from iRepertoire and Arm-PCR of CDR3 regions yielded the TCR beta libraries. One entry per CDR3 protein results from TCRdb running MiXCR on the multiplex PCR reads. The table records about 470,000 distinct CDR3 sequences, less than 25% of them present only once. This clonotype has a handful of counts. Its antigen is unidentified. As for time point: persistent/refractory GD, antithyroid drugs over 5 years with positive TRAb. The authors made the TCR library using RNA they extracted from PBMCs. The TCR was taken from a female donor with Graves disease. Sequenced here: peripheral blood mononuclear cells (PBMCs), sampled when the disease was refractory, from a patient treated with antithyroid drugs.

This CDR3 reads CASSYWLGSWETQYF. CDR3 DNA sequence: TGTGCCAGCAGTTATTGGCTGGGGTCCTGGGAGACCCAGTACTTC. The J gene is TRBJ2-5, the V gene TRBV6-2 or TRBV6-3; D is uncertain. Between the trimmed V and J ends, which lost 3 bases and 5 bases, there was a span of 16 bases. Germline V gene sequence: CDR1 MNHEY, CDR2 SVGEGT. This CDR3 spans 15 amino acids.